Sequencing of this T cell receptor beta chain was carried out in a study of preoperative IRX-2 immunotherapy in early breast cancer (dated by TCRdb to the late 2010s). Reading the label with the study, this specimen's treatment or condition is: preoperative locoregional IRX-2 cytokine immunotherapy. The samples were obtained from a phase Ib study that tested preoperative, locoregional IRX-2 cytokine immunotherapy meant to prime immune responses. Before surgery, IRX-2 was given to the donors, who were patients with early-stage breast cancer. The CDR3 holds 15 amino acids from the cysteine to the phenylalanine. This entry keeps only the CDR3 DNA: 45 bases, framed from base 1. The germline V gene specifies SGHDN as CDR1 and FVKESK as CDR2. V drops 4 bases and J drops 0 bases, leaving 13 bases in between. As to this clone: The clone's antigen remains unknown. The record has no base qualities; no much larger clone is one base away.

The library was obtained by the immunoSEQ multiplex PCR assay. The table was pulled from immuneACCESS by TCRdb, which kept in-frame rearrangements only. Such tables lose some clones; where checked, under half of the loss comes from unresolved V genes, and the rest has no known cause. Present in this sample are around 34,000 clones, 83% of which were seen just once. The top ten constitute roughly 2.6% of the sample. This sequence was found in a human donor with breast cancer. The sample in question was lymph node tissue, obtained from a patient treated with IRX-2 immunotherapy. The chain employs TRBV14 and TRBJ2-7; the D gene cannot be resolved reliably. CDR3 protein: CASSRAWPGSYEQYF. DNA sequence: TGTGCCAGCAGCCGGGCATGGCCGGGCTCCTACGAGCAGTACTTC.